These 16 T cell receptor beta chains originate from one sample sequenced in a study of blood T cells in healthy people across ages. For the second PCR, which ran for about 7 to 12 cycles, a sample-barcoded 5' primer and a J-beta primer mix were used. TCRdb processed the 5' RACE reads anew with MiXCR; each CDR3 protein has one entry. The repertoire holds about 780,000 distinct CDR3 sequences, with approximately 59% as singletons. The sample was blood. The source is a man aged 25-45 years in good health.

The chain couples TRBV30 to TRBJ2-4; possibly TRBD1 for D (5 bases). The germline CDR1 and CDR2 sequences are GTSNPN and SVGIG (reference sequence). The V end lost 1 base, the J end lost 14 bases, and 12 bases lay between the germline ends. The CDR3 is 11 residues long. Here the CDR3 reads CAWSATDFKYF. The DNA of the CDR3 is TGTGCCTGGAGTGCGACAGATTTCAAGTACTTC.

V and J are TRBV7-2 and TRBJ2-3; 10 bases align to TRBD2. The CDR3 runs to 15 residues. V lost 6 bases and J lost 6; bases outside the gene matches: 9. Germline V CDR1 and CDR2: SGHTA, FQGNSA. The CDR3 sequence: CASSRSGGARDTQYF. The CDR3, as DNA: TGTGCCAGCAGTCGCAGCGGGGGGGCCCGGGATACGCAGTATTTT.

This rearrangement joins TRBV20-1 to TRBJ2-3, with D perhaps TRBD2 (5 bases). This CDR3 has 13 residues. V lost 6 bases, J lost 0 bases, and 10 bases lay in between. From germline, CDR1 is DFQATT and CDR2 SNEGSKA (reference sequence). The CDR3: CSATRVSTDTQYF. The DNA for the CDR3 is TGCAGTGCAACTAGAGTGAGCACAGATACGCAGTATTTT.

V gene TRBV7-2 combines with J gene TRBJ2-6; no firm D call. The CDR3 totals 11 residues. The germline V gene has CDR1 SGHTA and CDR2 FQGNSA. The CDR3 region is CSSSGANVLTF. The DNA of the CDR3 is TGTAGTTCCTCTGGGGCCAACGTCCTGACTTTC.

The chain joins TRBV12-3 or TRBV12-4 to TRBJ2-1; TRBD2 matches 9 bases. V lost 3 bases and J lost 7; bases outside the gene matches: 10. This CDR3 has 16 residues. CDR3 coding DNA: TGTGCCAGCAGTTTTGGGAGCGGGGGGTTTTTGAATGAGCAGTTCTTC. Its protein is CASSFGSGGFLNEQFF.

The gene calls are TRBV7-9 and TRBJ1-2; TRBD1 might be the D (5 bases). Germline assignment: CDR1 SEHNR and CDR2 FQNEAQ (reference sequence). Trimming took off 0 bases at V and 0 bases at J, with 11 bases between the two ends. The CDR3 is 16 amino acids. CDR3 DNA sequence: TGTGCCAGCAGCTTAGCGGGGCAAGAACCTAACTATGGCTACACCTTC. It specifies CASSLAGQEPNYGYTF.

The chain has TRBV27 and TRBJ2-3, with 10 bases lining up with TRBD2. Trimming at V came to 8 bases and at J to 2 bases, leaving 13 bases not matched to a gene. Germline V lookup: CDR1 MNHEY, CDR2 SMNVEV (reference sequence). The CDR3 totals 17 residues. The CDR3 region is CASGRLLAGPNTDTQYF. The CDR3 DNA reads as TGTGCCAGCGGCCGGTTACTAGCGGGGCCAAACACAGATACGCAGTATTTT.

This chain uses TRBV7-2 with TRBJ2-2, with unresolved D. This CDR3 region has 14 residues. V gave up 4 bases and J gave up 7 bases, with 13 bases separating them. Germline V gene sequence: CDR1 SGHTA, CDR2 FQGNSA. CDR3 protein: CASSSDPLDGELFF. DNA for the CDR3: TGTGCCAGCAGCTCCGACCCCCTCGACGGGGAGCTGTTTTTT.

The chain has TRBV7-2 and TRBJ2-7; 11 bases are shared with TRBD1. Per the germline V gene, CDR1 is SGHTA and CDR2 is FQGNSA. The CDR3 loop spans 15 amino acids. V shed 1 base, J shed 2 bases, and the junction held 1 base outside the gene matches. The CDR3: CASSLGDRGAYEQYF. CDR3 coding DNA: TGTGCCAGCAGCTTAGGGGACAGGGGGGCCTACGAGCAGTACTTC.

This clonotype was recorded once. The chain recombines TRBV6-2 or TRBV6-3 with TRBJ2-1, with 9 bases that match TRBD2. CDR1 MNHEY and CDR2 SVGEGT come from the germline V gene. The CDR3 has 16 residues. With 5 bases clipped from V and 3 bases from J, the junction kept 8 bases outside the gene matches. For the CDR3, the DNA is TGTGCCAGCAGTCACAGACTAGCGGTGAACTACAATGAGCAGTTCTTC. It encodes CASSHRLAVNYNEQFF.

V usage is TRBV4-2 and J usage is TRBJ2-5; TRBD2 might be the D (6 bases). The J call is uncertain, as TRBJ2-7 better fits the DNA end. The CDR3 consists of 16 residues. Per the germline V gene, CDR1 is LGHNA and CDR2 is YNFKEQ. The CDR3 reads CASSQDYGGLPYEQYF. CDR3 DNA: TGTGCCAGCAGCCAAGATTACGGGGGACTTCCCTACGAGCAGTACTTC.

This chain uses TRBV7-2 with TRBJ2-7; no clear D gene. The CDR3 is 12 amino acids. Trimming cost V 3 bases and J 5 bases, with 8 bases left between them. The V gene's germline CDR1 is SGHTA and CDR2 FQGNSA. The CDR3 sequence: CASSFGFDEQYF. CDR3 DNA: TGTGCCAGCAGCTTTGGTTTTGACGAGCAGTACTTC.

CDR3 DNA sequence: TGCGCCAGCAGCCGCGGGGGACTAGCGGGGACAACAGATACGCAGTATTTT. This sequence encodes CASSRGGLAGTTDTQYF. V and J are TRBV4-1 and TRBJ2-3; 13 bases align to TRBD2. The ends lost 4 bases at V and 3 bases at J; junction bases unmatched: 7. Germline V lookup: CDR1 MGHRA, CDR2 YSYEKL. The CDR3 runs to 17 residues.

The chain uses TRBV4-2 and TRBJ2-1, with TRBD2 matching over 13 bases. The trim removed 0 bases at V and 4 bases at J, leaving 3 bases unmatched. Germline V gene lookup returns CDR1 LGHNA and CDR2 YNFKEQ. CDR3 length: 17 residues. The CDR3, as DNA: TGTGCCAGCAGCCAAGAGCGGGGACTAGCGGGGTACAATGAGCAGTTCTTC. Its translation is CASSQERGLAGYNEQFF.

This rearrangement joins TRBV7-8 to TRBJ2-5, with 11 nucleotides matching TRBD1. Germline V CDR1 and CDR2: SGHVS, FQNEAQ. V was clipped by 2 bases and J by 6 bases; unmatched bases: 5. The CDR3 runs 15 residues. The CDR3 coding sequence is TGTGCCAGCAGCTTAAGGACAGGGGGCAGGAAGACCCAGTACTTC. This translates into CASSLRTGGRKTQYF.

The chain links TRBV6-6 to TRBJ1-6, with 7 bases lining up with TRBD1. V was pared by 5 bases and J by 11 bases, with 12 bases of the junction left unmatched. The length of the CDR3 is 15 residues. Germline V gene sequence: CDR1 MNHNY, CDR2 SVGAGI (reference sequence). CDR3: CASSDRTGMGAPLHF. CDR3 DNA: TGTGCCAGCAGTGATAGGACAGGCATGGGGGCACCCCTCCACTTT.